This paragraph reports one T cell receptor (beta chain). These data come from a study of neoadjuvant anti-PD-1 for oral cavity cancer. At the level of the study: Patients without progression received a fourth nivolumab dose around day 43, then surgical resection on days 50-56.

Time point: after neoadjuvant nivolumab, at surgical resection. CDR1 and CDR2 from the germline V gene are LNHDA and SQIVND (reference sequence). CDR3 size: 15 residues. Between the trimmed V and J ends, which lost 4 bases and 5 bases, there was a span of 15 bases. Two replicates per tumor sample, mostly from roughly 4.9 ug of genomic DNA. Libraries were prepared by immunoSEQ multiplex PCR; TCRdb keeps only in-frame clonotypes and omits some of them. The table includes around 5,700 clones, 45% to 60% detected once. This sample comprised tumor tissue, obtained after nivolumab (anti-PD-1) treatment. This receptor was identified in a person aged 35 to 85 with oral cavity squamous cell carcinoma. This chain links TRBV19 with TRBJ1-3; no reliable D call. The CDR3 sequence: CASSRTPRIRNTIYF. The CDR3 DNA sequence: TGTGCCAGTAGTAGAACACCTCGGATCCGAAACACCATATATTTT. Full variable domain (rest looked up from reference TRBV19 and TRBJ1-3): DGGITQSPKYLFRKEGQNVTLSCEQNLNHDAMYWYRQDPGQGLRLIYYSQIVNDFQKGDIAEGYSVSREKKESFPLTVTSAQKNPTAFYLCASSRTPRIRNTIYFGEGSWLTVV.